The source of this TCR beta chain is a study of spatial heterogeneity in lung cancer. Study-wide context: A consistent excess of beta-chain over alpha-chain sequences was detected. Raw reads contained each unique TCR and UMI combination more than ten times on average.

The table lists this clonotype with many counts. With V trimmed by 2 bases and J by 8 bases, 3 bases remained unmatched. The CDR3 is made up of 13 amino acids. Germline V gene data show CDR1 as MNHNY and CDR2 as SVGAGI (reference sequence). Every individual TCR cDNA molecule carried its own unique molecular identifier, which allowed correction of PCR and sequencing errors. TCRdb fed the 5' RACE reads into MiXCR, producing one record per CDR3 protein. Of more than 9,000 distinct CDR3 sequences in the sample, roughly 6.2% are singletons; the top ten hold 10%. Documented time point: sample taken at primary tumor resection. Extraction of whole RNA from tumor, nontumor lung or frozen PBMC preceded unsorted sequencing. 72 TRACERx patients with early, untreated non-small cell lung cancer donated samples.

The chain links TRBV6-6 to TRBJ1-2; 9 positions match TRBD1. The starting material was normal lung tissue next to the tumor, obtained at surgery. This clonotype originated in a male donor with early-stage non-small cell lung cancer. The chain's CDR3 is CASSYQDRGGYTF. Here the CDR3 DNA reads TGTGCCAGCAGTTACCAGGACAGGGGAGGCTACACCTTC.